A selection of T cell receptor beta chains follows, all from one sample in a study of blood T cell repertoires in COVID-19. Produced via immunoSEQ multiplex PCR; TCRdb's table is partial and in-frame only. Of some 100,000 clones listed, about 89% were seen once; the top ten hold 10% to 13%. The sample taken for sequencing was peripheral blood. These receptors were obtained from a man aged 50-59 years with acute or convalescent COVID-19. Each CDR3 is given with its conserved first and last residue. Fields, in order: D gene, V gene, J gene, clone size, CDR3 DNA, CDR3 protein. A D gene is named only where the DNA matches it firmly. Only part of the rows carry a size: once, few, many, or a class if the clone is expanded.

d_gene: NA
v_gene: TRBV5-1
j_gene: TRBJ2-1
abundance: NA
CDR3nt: TGCGCCAGCAGAAACAGGGAGTTTAGGGATGAGCAGTTCTTC
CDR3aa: CASRNREFRDEQFF

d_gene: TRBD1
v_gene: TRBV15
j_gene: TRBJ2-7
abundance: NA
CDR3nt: TGTGCCACCAGCACCAAACAGGGGCTAGAGCAGTACTTC
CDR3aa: CATSTKQGLEQYF

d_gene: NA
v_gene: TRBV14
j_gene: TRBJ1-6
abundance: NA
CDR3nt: TGTGCCAGCAGCCAAGTCGGAACACAGAATTCACCCCTCCACTTT
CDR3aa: CASSQVGTQNSPLHF

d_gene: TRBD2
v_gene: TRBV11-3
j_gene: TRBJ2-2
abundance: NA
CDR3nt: TGTGCCAGCAGCTTAGGCGGGAGGGCCCTTGGCACCGGGGAGCTGTTTTTT
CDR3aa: CASSLGGRALGTGELFF

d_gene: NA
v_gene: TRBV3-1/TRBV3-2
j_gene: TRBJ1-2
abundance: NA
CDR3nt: TGTGCCAGCAGCCACCGGGACATCTATGGCTACACCTTC
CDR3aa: CASSHRDIYGYTF

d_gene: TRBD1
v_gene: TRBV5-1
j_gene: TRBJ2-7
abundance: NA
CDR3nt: TGCGCCAGCAGCATAACGGGACAGGGGGCCCACGAGCAGTACTTC
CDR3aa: CASSITGQGAHEQYF

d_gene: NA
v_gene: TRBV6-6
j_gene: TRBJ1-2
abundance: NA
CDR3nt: TGTGCCAGCAGTCCGGGGGTCTATGGCTACACCTTC
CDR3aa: CASSPGVYGYTF

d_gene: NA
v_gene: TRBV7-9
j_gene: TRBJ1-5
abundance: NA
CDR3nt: TGTGCCAGCAGCCCAGCGGGGACGGCCCAGCAGCCCCAGCATTTT
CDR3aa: CASSPAGTAQQPQHF

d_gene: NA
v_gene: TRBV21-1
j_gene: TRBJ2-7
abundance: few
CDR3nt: TGTGCCAGCAGCTCAAGAGGAGGCAGCCACCCAACTACTGGCGAGCAGTACTTC
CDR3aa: CASSSRGGSHPTTGEQYF

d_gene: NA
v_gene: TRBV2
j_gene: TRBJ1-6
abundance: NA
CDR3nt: TGTGCCAGCACCCCCACAGTAAATATTTCACCCCTCCACTTT
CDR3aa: CASTPTVNISPLHF

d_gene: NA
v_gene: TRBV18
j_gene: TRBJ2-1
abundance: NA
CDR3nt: TGTGCCAGCTCACCGAGTTTGAGCTCCTACAATGAGCAGTTCTTC
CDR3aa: CASSPSLSSYNEQFF

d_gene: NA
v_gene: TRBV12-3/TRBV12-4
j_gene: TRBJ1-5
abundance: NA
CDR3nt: TGTGCCAGCAGTTTAGTCCGTCAGCCCCAGCATTTT
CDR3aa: CASSLVRQPQHF

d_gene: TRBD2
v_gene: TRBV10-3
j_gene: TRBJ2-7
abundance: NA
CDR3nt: TGTGCCATCAGTGAGTCTGAACTAGCGGCCTCCTACGAGCAGTACTTC
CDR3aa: CAISESELAASYEQYF

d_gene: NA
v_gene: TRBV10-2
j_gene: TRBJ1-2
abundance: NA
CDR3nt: TGCGCCAGCAGCCGCGCAGGTTTTAACTATGGCTACACCTTC
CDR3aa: CASSRAGFNYGYTF

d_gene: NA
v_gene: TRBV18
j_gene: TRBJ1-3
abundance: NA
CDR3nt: TGTGCCAGCTCACCACTTAGGGGCGCGGATGGAAACACCATATATTTT
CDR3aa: CASSPLRGADGNTIYF

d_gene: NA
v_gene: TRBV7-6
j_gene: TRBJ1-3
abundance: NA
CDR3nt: TGTGCCAGCAGCCCACGACAGATTTTAAGCTCTGGAAACACCATATATTTT
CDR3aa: CASSPRQILSSGNTIYF

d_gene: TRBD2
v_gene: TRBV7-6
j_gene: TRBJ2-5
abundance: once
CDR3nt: TGTGCCAGCAGCCCCGGCCTCCGGACTAGCGGGAGCGGGTCCCAGTACTTC
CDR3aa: CASSPGLRTSGSGSQYF

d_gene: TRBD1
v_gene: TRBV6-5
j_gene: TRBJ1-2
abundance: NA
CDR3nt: TGTGCCAGCAGCGGACAGGGTCCCTATGGCTACACCTTC
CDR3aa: CASSGQGPYGYTF

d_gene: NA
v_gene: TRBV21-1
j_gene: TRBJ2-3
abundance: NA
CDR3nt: TGTGCCAGAACTAGCGGCCACACAGATACGCAGTATTTT
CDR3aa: CARTSGHTDTQYF

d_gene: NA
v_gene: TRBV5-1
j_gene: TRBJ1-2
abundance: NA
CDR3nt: TGCGCCAGCGAAGGGGTGGATGGCTACACCTTT
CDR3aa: CASEGVDGYTF

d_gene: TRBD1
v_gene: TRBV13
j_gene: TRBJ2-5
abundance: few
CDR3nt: TGTGCCAGCAGCTTACGCAGGGGGAGCCAAGAGACCCAGTACTTC
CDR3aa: CASSLRRGSQETQYF

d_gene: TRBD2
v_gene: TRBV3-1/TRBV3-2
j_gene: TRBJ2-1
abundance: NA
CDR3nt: TGTGCCAGCAGCCAAAGGAGGGGACTAGCGTACAATGAGCAGTTCTTC
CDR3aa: CASSQRRGLAYNEQFF

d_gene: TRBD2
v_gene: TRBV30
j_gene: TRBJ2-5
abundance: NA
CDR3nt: TGTGCCTGGAGTGAACTAGCGGGAGCATATGAGACCCAGTACTTC
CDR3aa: CAWSELAGAYETQYF

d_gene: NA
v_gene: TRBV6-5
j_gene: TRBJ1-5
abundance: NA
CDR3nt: TGTGCCAGCATGCGAGAAGCGGGCACTCATCAGCCCCAGCATTTT
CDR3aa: CASMREAGTHQPQHF

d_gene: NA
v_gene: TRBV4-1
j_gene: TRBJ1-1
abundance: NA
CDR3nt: TGCGCCAGCAGCCAACTGACAGTGAACACTGAAGCTTTCTTT
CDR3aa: CASSQLTVNTEAFF

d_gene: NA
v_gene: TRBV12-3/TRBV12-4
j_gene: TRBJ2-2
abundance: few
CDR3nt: TGTGCCAGCAGTACCCAGGTGGGCGGGGAGCTGTTTTTT
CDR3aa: CASSTQVGGELFF

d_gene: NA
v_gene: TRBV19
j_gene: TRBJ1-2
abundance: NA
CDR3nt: TGTGCCAGTAAAGTGGGCCCTAACTATGGCTACACCTTC
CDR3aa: CASKVGPNYGYTF

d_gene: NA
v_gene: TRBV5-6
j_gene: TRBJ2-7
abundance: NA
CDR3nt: TGTGCCAGCACCTCCCCGACCGCGCGGGAGTACTTC
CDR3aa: CASTSPTAREYF

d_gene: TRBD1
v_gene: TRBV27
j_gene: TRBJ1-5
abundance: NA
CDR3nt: TGTGCCAGCAGCTCGAACAGGGGTCGGCAGCCCCAGCATTTT
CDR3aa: CASSSNRGRQPQHF

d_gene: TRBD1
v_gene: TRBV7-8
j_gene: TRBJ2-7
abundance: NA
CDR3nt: TGTGCCAGCAGCTTAGCGCCGGCAGGGGGCTACGAGCAGTACTTC
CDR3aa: CASSLAPAGGYEQYF

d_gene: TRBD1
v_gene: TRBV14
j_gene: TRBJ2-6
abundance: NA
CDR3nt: TGTGCCAGCAGCCGGGACAGTGCCCCTTTCTCTGGGGCCAACGTCCTGACTTTC
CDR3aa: CASSRDSAPFSGANVLTF

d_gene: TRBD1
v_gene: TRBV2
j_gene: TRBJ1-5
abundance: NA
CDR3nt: TGTGCCAGCACCTCGACAGGGGGTGATCAGCCCCAGCATTTT
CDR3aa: CASTSTGGDQPQHF